This entry features one TCR beta chain sequence. It has no known antigen specificity. No qualities accompany the bases; no much larger clone lies one base away. The same CDR3 can be traced to other DNA sequences in this sample. This sample is drawn from a study of control samples from healthy donors and cancer patients (dated by TCRdb to between 2020 and 2021). Taken from the germline V gene, the CDR1 and CDR2 loops are KGHDR and SFDVKD. The CDR3 measures 14 amino acids from cysteine to phenylalanine. The DNA shown is the 42-base CDR3, in frame from base 1. The V and J ends are trimmed by 4 bases and 2 bases, leaving 10 bases between them. The library was produced with the immunoSEQ multiplex PCR assay. The table was pulled from immuneACCESS by TCRdb, which kept in-frame rearrangements only. Such tables lose some clones; where checked, under half of the loss comes from unresolved V genes, and the rest has no known cause. A total of roughly 120,000 clones appear in this sample, more than 70% of them only once. The top ten hold 2.3% of the sample.

Sample: blood. The sequence joins TRBV24-1 to TRBJ1-2; the best D guess is TRBD1, with 6 bases matching. The sequence came from a woman in her 70s in good health. The CDR3 is CATSEDDRNYGYTF. In nucleotides, the sequence is TGTGCCACCAGTGAAGATGACAGGAACTATGGCTACACCTTC.